The next 2 T cell receptor delta chains were all read from a single sample in a study of γδ T cells in repeated Plasmodium falciparum infection. TCRdb re-called clones from the multiplex PCR reads via CATT. The table shows under 65,000 delta-chain clones, with over 1.5% occurring only once. Bulk repertoires came from Vgamma9/Vdelta2+ or Vdelta2-negative gammadelta T cells flow-sorted from PBMC. The sample consisted of gamma-delta T cells from blood. The receptors come from a pool of human donors (malaria-infected and uninfected, not separated).

As concerns this clone: TCRdb's entry gives the protein of a much larger clone, which mismatches this DNA's translation at residue 15, likely from a read error; the protein reported here is translated from the DNA. V gene TRDV1 combines with J gene TRDJ1; 7 bases fit TRDD3. Since TCRdb gives no J gene, matching the DNA to germline was used here to assign it. V trimming: 2 bases; J trimming: 1 base; junction bases outside the gene matches: 22. This CDR3 has 21 amino acids. The germline V gene has CDR1 TSWWSYY and CDR2 QGS. CDR3 DNA sequence: TGTGCTCTTGGGGAAGTCTTAAACGGGCCTTCTGGGGGCTCGTGCACCGATAAACTCATCTTT. As protein: CALGEVLNGPSGGSCTDKLIF.

This clone was seen ten or more times. It differs at one base from a far larger clone, so likely a read error. Other DNA sequences of this sample code for an identical CDR3. The V and J genes are TRDV1 and TRDJ1, with D perhaps given as TRDD2 or TRDD3 (8 bases each). Trimming shortened V by 1 base and J by 0 bases, and 30 bases separated the two germline ends. Germline CDR1 and CDR2: TSWWSYY and QGS. This CDR3 is 22 amino acids long. Here the CDR3 reads CALGEPSYGLLGGICYTDKLIF. The CDR3 DNA follows: TGTGCTCTTGGGGAACCTTCCTACGGTCTACTGGGGGGCATTTGCTACACCGATAAACTCATCTTT.